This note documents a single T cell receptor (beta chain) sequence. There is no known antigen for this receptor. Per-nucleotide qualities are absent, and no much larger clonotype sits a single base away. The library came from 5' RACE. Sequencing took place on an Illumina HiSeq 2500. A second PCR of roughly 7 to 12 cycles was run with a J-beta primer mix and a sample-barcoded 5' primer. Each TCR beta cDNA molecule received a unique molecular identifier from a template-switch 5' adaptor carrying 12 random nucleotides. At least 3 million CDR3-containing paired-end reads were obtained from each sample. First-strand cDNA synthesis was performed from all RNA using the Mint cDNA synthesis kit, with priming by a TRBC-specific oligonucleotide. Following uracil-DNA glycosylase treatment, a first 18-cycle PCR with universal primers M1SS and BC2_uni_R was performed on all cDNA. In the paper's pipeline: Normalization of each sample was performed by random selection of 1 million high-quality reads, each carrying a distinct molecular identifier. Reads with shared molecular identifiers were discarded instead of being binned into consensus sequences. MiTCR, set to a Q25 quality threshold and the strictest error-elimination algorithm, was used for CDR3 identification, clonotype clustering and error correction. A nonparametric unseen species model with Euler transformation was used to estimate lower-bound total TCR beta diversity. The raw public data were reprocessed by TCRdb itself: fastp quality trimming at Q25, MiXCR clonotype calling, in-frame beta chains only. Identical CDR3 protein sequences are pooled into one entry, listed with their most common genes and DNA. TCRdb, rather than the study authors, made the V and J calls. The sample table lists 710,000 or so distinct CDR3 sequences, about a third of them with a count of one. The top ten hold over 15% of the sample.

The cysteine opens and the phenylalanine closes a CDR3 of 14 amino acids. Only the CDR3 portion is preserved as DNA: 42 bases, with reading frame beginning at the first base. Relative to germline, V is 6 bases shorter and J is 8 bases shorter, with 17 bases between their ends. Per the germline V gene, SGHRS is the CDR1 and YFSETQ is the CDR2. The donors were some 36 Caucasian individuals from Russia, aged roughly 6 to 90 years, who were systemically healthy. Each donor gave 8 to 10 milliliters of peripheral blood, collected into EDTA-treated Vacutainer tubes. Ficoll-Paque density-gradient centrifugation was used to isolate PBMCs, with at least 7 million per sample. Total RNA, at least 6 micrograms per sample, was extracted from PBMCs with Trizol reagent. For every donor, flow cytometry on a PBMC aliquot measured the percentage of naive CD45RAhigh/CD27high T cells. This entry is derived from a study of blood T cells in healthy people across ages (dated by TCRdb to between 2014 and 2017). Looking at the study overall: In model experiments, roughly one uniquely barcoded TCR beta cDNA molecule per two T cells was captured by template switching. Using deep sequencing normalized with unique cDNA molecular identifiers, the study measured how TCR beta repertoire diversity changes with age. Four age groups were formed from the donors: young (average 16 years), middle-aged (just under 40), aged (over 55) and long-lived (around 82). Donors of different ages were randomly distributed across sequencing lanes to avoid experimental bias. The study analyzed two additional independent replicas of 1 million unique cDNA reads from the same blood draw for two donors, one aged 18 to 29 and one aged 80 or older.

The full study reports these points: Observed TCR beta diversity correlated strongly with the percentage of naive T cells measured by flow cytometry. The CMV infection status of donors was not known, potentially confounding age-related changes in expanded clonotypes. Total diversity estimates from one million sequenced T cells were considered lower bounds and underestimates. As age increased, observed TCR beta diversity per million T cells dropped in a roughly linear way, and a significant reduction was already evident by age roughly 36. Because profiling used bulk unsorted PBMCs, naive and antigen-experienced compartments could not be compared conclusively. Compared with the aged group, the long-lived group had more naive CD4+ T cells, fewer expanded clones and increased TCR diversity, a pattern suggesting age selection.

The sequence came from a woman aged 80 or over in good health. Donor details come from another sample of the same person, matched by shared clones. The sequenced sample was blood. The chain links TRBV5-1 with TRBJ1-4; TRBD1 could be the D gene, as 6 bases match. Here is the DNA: TGCGCCAGCACCCCAGGGGTCGGAGGAGAAAAACTGTTTTTT. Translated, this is CASTPGVGGEKLFF.